This TCR beta chain is drawn from a study of blood T cell repertoires in COVID-19. In the study overall: In each case, the material was cDNA or gDNA derived from T cells, B-cell-depleted T cells, or PBMCs.

Germline lookup yields CDR1 SGHDN and CDR2 FVKESK. The CDR3 has 13 residues. Trimming removed 1 base at V and 13 bases at J, with 17 bases between. In the study's own analysis: The assay estimated nucleated cells by amplifying reference gene primers. Measured with immunoSEQ multiplex PCR; TCRdb has only the in-frame clones, and not every one. V and J calls and clone size come straight from that table; D and trimming were deduced from the DNA. The table shows some 250,000 clones, with around 90% occurring only once. This chain joins TRBV14 and TRBJ2-7, with D perhaps matching TRBD2 (5 bases). This receptor was taken from a woman in her twenties or thirties with acute or convalescent COVID-19. Specimen: peripheral blood. The CDR3 nucleotides are TGTGCCAGCAGCCAAGGAGACTACCGACGCGAATACTTC. Translation: CASSQGDYRREYF.